The clone carrying this TCR beta chain appeared a few times. These data come from a study of blood T cell repertoires in COVID-19. Study-level information: COVID-19 samples from acute and convalescent phases originated in the United States, Italy and Spain.

Trimming took 2 bases from V and 6 from J, leaving 13 bases between them. The CDR3 is 14 amino acids. Germline V gene sequence: CDR1 SGHVS, CDR2 FNYEAQ. Original data processing: Amplification with reference gene primers provided the estimates of nucleated cell counts. Libraries were prepared by immunoSEQ multiplex PCR; TCRdb keeps only in-frame clonotypes and omits some of them. The DNA was the basis for D and trimming; V, J and clone size are from that table. Of about 170,000 clones listed, around 85% are singletons. The chain links TRBV7-6 to TRBJ1-2; D is unresolved. The TCR comes from a man aged 55 to 69 who had recovered from COVID-19. Sequenced sample: peripheral blood. CDR3 DNA: TGTGCCAGCAGCTTAAGGGAGAGTAGCGATGGCTACACCTTC. It yields the protein CASSLRESSDGYTF.